This T cell receptor beta chain was recorded in a study of T cells in Graves' hyperthyroidism and ophthalmopathy. Findings and limits, study-wide: Ophthalmopathy was identified by the model a median approximately 6.9 months ahead of onset.

Each 10 ml fresh peripheral blood draw supplied the PBMCs. This clonotype showed up just a few times. Its antigen remains unknown. The CDR3 sequence is 13 residues long. Germline CDR1 reads GTSNPN; CDR2 reads SVGIG (reference sequence). V was clipped by 2 bases and J by 10 bases; unmatched bases: 8. Authors of the study amplified TCR beta CDR3 regions from RNA transcripts. Initially, a first-round RT-PCR of the TCR CDR3 employed the HTBI primer set. TCRdb used MiXCR to reprocess the multiplex PCR reads, holding one entry per CDR3 protein. The profile shows around 440,000 distinct CDR3 sequences, around 14% of them singletons.

The receptor was derived from a woman aged 18-30 years with Graves' hyperthyroidism. The sequenced material came from blood. The J gene is TRBJ2-3, the V gene TRBV30; the match to TRBD2 covers 8 bases. The CDR3 bases are TGTGCCTGGAGTCAACTAGCGGAAGGTGCGCAGTATTTT. Its protein is CAWSQLAEGAQYF.